The TCR beta chain under discussion was sequenced for a study of prognosis after radiotherapy for stage I lung cancer. The table lists this clonotype with many counts. Using two-round multiplex PCR, the authors amplified TCR beta CDR3 from genomic DNA. Primers were specific to each TRBV and TRBJ gene in first-round PCR. TCRdb processed the multiplex PCR reads anew with MiXCR; each CDR3 protein has one entry. Of about 21,000 distinct CDR3 sequences detected, approximately 39% appear once; the ten largest clones hold approximately 34%. The CDR3 extends over 15 amino acids. With 2 bases removed from V and 1 base from J, the gap between germline ends came to 9 bases. The germline CDR1 and CDR2 sequences are MGHRA and YSYEKL.

The TCR was taken from a donor over 45 with non-small cell lung cancer. The chain is built from TRBV4-1 and TRBJ2-1, with D tentatively TRBD2 (5 bases). Here the sequenced sample was PBMCs, taken before or after stereotactic body radiation therapy (not recorded which). The CDR3 spells CASSQSTGSYNEQFF. CDR3 nucleotide sequence: TGCGCCAGCAGCCAATCAACGGGATCCTACAATGAGCAGTTCTTC.